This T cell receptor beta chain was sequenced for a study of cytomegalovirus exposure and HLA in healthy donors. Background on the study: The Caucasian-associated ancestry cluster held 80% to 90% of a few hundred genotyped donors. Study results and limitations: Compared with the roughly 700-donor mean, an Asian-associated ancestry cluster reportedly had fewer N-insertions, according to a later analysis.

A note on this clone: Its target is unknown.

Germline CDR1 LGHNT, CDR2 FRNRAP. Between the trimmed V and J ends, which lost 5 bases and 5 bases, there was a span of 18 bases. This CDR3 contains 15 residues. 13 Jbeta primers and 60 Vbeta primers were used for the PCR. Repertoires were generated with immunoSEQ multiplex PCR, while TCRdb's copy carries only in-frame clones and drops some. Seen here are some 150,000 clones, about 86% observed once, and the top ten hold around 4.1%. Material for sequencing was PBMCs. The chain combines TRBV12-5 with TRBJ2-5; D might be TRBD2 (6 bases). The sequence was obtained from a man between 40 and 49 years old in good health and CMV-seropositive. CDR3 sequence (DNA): TGTGCTAGTGGTCCGGGACTCTCTGCCCCGGAGACCCAGTACTTC. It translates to CASGPGLSAPETQYF.